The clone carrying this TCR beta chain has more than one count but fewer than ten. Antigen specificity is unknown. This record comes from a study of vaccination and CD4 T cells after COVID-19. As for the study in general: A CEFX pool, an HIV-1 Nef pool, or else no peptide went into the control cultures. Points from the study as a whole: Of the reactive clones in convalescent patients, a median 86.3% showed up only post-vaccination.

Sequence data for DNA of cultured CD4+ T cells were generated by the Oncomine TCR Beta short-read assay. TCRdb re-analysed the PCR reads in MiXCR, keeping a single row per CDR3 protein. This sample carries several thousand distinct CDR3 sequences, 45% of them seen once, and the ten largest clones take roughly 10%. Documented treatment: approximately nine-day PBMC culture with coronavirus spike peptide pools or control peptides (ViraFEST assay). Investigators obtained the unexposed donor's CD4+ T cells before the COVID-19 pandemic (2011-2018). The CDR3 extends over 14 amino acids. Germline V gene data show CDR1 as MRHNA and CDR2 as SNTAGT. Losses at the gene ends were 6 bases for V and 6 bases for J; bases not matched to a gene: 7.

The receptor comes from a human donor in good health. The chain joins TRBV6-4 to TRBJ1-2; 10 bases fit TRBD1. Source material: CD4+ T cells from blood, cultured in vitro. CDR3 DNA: TGTGCCAGCAGAGCCGGGACAGGGGTCGATGGCTACACCTTC. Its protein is CASRAGTGVDGYTF.